The rows below give T cell receptor beta chains drawn from one sample of a study of siplizumab effects on memory and regulatory T cells. The table came from immunoSEQ multiplex PCR; TCRdb's copy has only in-frame clones and leaves some out. The sample records under 130,000 clones, around 93% being singletons. Sequenced material: CD4+ T cells sorted from blood. The receptors come from a human donor in good health. The CDR3 runs from the conserved cysteine through the conserved F or W. The D gene is left open where the match is weak. Clone size, where shown, is once, few, many, or a class for clones that have expanded.

clone size: NA
J gene: TRBJ2-5
D gene: NA
V gene: TRBV10-3
CDR3 protein: CAISDVDGETQYF
CDR3 DNA: TGTGCCATCAGTGACGTGGATGGAGAGACCCAGTACTTC

clone size: NA
J gene: TRBJ1-2
D gene: TRBD1
V gene: TRBV29-1
CDR3 protein: CSVTPGGSGYTF
CDR3 DNA: TGCAGCGTTACTCCAGGGGGTTCTGGCTACACCTTC

clone size: once
J gene: TRBJ1-5
D gene: NA
V gene: TRBV30
CDR3 protein: CAFSFGAGAHQPQHF
CDR3 DNA: TGTGCCTTCTCTTTCGGGGCAGGGGCCCATCAGCCCCAGCATTTT

clone size: once
J gene: TRBJ2-7
D gene: TRBD2
V gene: TRBV27
CDR3 protein: CASSQGLGVVYEQYF
CDR3 DNA: TGTGCCAGCAGTCAAGGACTAGGGGTGGTTTACGAGCAGTACTTC

clone size: NA
J gene: TRBJ1-2
D gene: NA
V gene: TRBV5-1
CDR3 protein: CASSALQGDYGYTF
CDR3 DNA: TGCGCCAGCAGCGCTCTACAGGGAGACTATGGCTACACCTTC

clone size: NA
J gene: TRBJ2-5
D gene: NA
V gene: TRBV6-6
CDR3 protein: CASSYSEVGETQYF
CDR3 DNA: TGTGCCAGCAGTTACTCGGAGGTGGGGGAAACCCAGTACTTC

clone size: NA
J gene: TRBJ2-5
D gene: TRBD1
V gene: TRBV10-3
CDR3 protein: CATRDRMEQYF
CDR3 DNA: TGTGCCACCAGGGACAGGATGGAGCAGTACTTC

clone size: NA
J gene: TRBJ1-4
D gene: NA
V gene: TRBV2
CDR3 protein: CASSIQGATNEKLFF
CDR3 DNA: TGTGCCAGCAGTATACAGGGTGCAACTAATGAAAAACTGTTTTTT

clone size: NA
J gene: TRBJ1-2
D gene: NA
V gene: TRBV7-9
CDR3 protein: CASSRRSYGYTF
CDR3 DNA: TGTGCCAGCAGCCGCAGAAGCTATGGCTACACCTTC

clone size: NA
J gene: TRBJ1-5
D gene: NA
V gene: TRBV19
CDR3 protein: CASSIVGTRSNQPQHF
CDR3 DNA: TGTGCCAGTAGTATTGTTGGGACGAGGAGCAATCAGCCCCAGCATTTT

clone size: NA
J gene: TRBJ2-3
D gene: NA
V gene: TRBV7-3
CDR3 protein: CASSLGWSPDTQYF
CDR3 DNA: TGTGCCAGCAGCTTGGGCTGGTCCCCAGATACGCAGTATTTT

clone size: NA
J gene: TRBJ1-1
D gene: NA
V gene: TRBV30
CDR3 protein: CAWSAALGTPLGTEAFF
CDR3 DNA: TGTGCCTGGAGTGCCGCCCTCGGGACTCCCTTAGGGACTGAAGCTTTCTTT

clone size: NA
J gene: TRBJ2-1
D gene: TRBD1
V gene: TRBV11-2
CDR3 protein: CASREGGQGLTQFF
CDR3 DNA: TGTGCCAGCAGGGAGGGGGGACAGGGCCTTACGCAGTTCTTC

clone size: NA
J gene: TRBJ1-3
D gene: NA
V gene: TRBV29-1
CDR3 protein: CSVEDFGRGSGNTIYF
CDR3 DNA: TGCAGCGTTGAAGATTTCGGCAGGGGCTCTGGAAACACCATATATTTT

clone size: NA
J gene: TRBJ1-4
D gene: NA
V gene: TRBV5-1
CDR3 protein: CASSLARIGVLEKLFF
CDR3 DNA: TGCGCCAGCAGCTTGGCCAGGATCGGGGTTCTGGAAAAACTGTTTTTT

clone size: few
J gene: TRBJ1-2
D gene: NA
V gene: TRBV29-1
CDR3 protein: CSVVAGLGYTF
CDR3 DNA: TGCAGCGTTGTGGCAGGGCTCGGCTACACCTTC

clone size: NA
J gene: TRBJ2-1
D gene: NA
V gene: TRBV5-4
CDR3 protein: CASSPSSYNEQFF
CDR3 DNA: TGTGCCAGCAGCCCCAGCTCCTACAATGAGCAGTTCTTC

clone size: NA
J gene: TRBJ2-1
D gene: NA
V gene: TRBV25-1
CDR3 protein: CASSGLISYNEQFF
CDR3 DNA: TGTGCCAGCAGTGGACTCATCTCCTACAATGAGCAGTTCTTC

clone size: NA
J gene: TRBJ2-1
D gene: NA
V gene: TRBV5-1
CDR3 protein: CASSLGGQSYNEQFF
CDR3 DNA: TGCGCCAGCAGCTTGGGTGGACAGTCCTACAATGAGCAGTTCTTC

clone size: few
J gene: TRBJ2-7
D gene: NA
V gene: TRBV5-4
CDR3 protein: CASSLDHEQYF
CDR3 DNA: TGTGCCAGCAGCTTGGACCACGAGCAGTACTTC

clone size: NA
J gene: TRBJ2-2
D gene: TRBD2
V gene: TRBV7-9
CDR3 protein: CASSSPGRDAGELFF
CDR3 DNA: TGTGCCAGCAGCTCGCCCGGGAGGGACGCCGGGGAGCTGTTTTTT

clone size: NA
J gene: TRBJ2-6
D gene: NA
V gene: TRBV6-1
CDR3 protein: CASSEAQNSGANVLTF
CDR3 DNA: TGTGCCAGCAGTGAAGCTCAAAACTCTGGGGCCAACGTCCTGACTTTC

clone size: NA
J gene: TRBJ2-1
D gene: TRBD2
V gene: TRBV27
CDR3 protein: CASSYGGLAGVGSYNEQFF
CDR3 DNA: TGTGCCAGCAGCTACGGGGGACTAGCGGGAGTAGGGTCCTACAATGAGCAGTTCTTC

clone size: NA
J gene: TRBJ2-7
D gene: NA
V gene: TRBV6-1
CDR3 protein: CASSEDVLVLGPNYEQYF
CDR3 DNA: TGTGCCAGCAGTGAAGACGTATTAGTCTTAGGCCCGAACTACGAGCAGTACTTC

clone size: NA
J gene: TRBJ1-1
D gene: NA
V gene: TRBV6-5
CDR3 protein: CASSYSGYTEAFF
CDR3 DNA: TGTGCCAGCAGTTACTCCGGGTACACTGAAGCTTTCTTT

clone size: NA
J gene: TRBJ2-3
D gene: TRBD2
V gene: TRBV5-4
CDR3 protein: CASSPSSAGGFTDTQYF
CDR3 DNA: TGTGCCAGCAGCCCGAGCTCAGCGGGAGGGTTCACAGATACGCAGTATTTT

clone size: NA
J gene: TRBJ2-1
D gene: TRBD2
V gene: TRBV5-1
CDR3 protein: CASSSTGTSGGYNEQFF
CDR3 DNA: TGCGCCAGCAGCTCAACCGGGACTAGCGGGGGGTACAATGAGCAGTTCTTC

clone size: NA
J gene: TRBJ1-1
D gene: TRBD1
V gene: TRBV18
CDR3 protein: CASSPRGRRQGSSEAFF
CDR3 DNA: TGTGCCAGCTCACCAAGGGGAAGGAGACAGGGGTCTTCCGAAGCTTTCTTT

clone size: NA
J gene: TRBJ2-5
D gene: TRBD1
V gene: TRBV5-1
CDR3 protein: CASSSRPGTGMETQYF
CDR3 DNA: TGCGCCAGCAGCTCCCGTCCTGGGACAGGCATGGAGACCCAGTACTTC

clone size: NA
J gene: TRBJ2-3
D gene: NA
V gene: TRBV9
CDR3 protein: CASGLGTDTQYF
CDR3 DNA: TGTGCCAGCGGCCTAGGTACAGATACGCAGTATTTT

clone size: NA
J gene: TRBJ2-3
D gene: TRBD1
V gene: TRBV9
CDR3 protein: CASSVGTGSTDTQYF
CDR3 DNA: TGTGCCAGCAGCGTAGGGACAGGCTCGACAGATACGCAGTATTTT

clone size: few
J gene: TRBJ1-6
D gene: NA
V gene: TRBV5-1
CDR3 protein: CASSSARVNSPLHF
CDR3 DNA: TGCGCCAGCAGCTCCGCGCGGGTTAATTCACCCCTCCACTTT

clone size: once
J gene: TRBJ2-3
D gene: TRBD2
V gene: TRBV5-1
CDR3 protein: CASSLAGGSGRAQYF
CDR3 DNA: TGCGCCAGCAGCTTGGCTGGGGGGAGCGGGAGAGCGCAGTATTTT

clone size: NA
J gene: TRBJ2-1
D gene: TRBD2
V gene: TRBV6-5
CDR3 protein: CASRGLAANNEQFF
CDR3 DNA: TGTGCCAGCAGGGGACTAGCGGCGAACAATGAGCAGTTCTTC

clone size: NA
J gene: TRBJ2-7
D gene: TRBD1
V gene: TRBV6-5
CDR3 protein: CASTKPGGYHEQYF
CDR3 DNA: TGTGCCAGCACCAAGCCAGGGGGCTACCACGAGCAGTACTTC

clone size: NA
J gene: TRBJ2-5
D gene: NA
V gene: TRBV28
CDR3 protein: CASTRWGRQETQYF
CDR3 DNA: TGTGCCAGCACCCGATGGGGGCGTCAAGAGACCCAGTACTTC

clone size: NA
J gene: TRBJ2-7
D gene: TRBD1
V gene: TRBV6-5
CDR3 protein: CASSYTTGAYEQYF
CDR3 DNA: TGTGCCAGCAGTTACACGACAGGGGCCTACGAGCAGTACTTC

clone size: NA
J gene: TRBJ2-1
D gene: TRBD2
V gene: TRBV5-4
CDR3 protein: CASSFGTKEQFF
CDR3 DNA: TGTGCCAGCAGCTTTGGGACTAAGGAGCAGTTCTTC

clone size: NA
J gene: TRBJ2-7
D gene: NA
V gene: TRBV23-1
CDR3 protein: CASSHCGRSSYEQYF
CDR3 DNA: TGCGCCAGCAGTCATTGTGGGAGGAGCTCCTACGAGCAGTACTTC

clone size: NA
J gene: TRBJ2-7
D gene: TRBD1
V gene: TRBV11-2
CDR3 protein: CASSRPRDSPYEQYF
CDR3 DNA: TGTGCCAGCAGCAGACCCCGGGACAGCCCCTACGAGCAGTACTTC

clone size: NA
J gene: TRBJ2-7
D gene: NA
V gene: TRBV30
CDR3 protein: CAWSVLQGHSYEQYF
CDR3 DNA: TGTGCCTGGAGTGTCCTACAGGGTCATTCCTACGAGCAGTACTTC

clone size: NA
J gene: TRBJ2-5
D gene: TRBD2
V gene: TRBV9
CDR3 protein: CASSTRGTSGGTQETQYF
CDR3 DNA: TGTGCCAGCAGCACCCGCGGTACTAGCGGGGGAACTCAAGAGACCCAGTACTTC

clone size: few
J gene: TRBJ2-5
D gene: TRBD1
V gene: TRBV5-6
CDR3 protein: CASSLGQGAETQYF
CDR3 DNA: TGTGCCAGCAGCTTGGGACAGGGGGCAGAGACCCAGTACTTC

clone size: NA
J gene: TRBJ2-7
D gene: NA
V gene: TRBV11-3
CDR3 protein: CASSRDSVSYEQYF
CDR3 DNA: TGTGCCAGCAGCCGGGACTCCGTCTCCTACGAGCAGTACTTC

clone size: once
J gene: TRBJ1-4
D gene: TRBD1
V gene: TRBV2
CDR3 protein: CASRAGQTVTNEKLFF
CDR3 DNA: TGTGCCAGCAGGGCGGGACAGACCGTTACTAATGAAAAACTGTTTTTT

clone size: NA
J gene: TRBJ1-1
D gene: TRBD1
V gene: TRBV10-3
CDR3 protein: CAISDEGAGVTEAFF
CDR3 DNA: TGTGCCATCAGTGATGAGGGGGCGGGCGTCACTGAAGCTTTCTTT

clone size: NA
J gene: TRBJ1-1
D gene: NA
V gene: TRBV18
CDR3 protein: CASSNLREASEAFF
CDR3 DNA: TGTGCCAGCTCAAACCTCAGGGAAGCCTCTGAAGCTTTCTTT

clone size: once
J gene: TRBJ1-1
D gene: NA
V gene: TRBV4-1
CDR3 protein: CASSQVNLGTEAFF
CDR3 DNA: TGCGCCAGCAGCCAAGTAAATCTAGGTACTGAAGCTTTCTTT

clone size: NA
J gene: TRBJ2-3
D gene: NA
V gene: TRBV5-1
CDR3 protein: CASTSQTGSMTDTQYF
CDR3 DNA: TGCGCCAGCACCTCCCAGACAGGTTCCATGACAGATACGCAGTATTTT